Below are 16 T cell receptor beta chains sequenced from a single sample in a study of CD8 T cells in ankylosing spondylitis listed by TCRdb under 2017. Beyond this particular receptor, the publication reports: Blood from ankylosing spondylitis patients appeared to be characterized by a TCR beta motif composed of eight or nine highly homologous amino acid variants.

No antigen has been assigned to these receptors. To prepare the library, 5' RACE was applied. The instrument given in TCRdb is Illumina HiSeq 2500. TCRdb handled the public reads itself, with Q25 trimming in fastp and clone calling in MiXCR, and kept productive beta chains. When rows share a CDR3 protein, they turn into one entry using the most common DNA and genes. The table for this sample lists fewer than 550,000 distinct CDR3 sequences; roughly 5.2% of them were counted only once. The ten biggest clones cover around 3.4% of the sample. Sequenced: blood, either unsorted or a sorted T cell fraction (not recorded which). Receptor source: a male donor with ankylosing spondylitis.

This clonotype has only a few counts. The V call is TRBV14, the J call TRBJ1-3, with D unclear. The ends were cut back, 4 bases at V and 0 bases at J, with 10 bases in the middle. From germline, CDR1 is SGHDN and CDR2 FVKESK. This CDR3 is built from 15 residues. CDR3 protein: CASSLMGNSGNTIYF. CDR3 coding DNA: TGTGCCAGCAGCCTAATGGGGAACTCTGGAAACACCATATATTTT.

This clonotype was seen a few times. For the CDR3, the DNA is TGTGCCAGCAGCCCCCGCTCGTCGCGGGGCTACGAGCAGTACTTC. The encoded protein is CASSPRSSRGYEQYF. The genes are TRBV7-9 and TRBJ2-7; a weak D match, TRBD2 (6 bases). CDR1 and CDR2 from the germline V gene are SEHNR and FQNEAQ (reference sequence). Trimming removed 5 bases at V and 3 bases at J, with 17 bases between. CDR3 length: 15 amino acids.

This clonotype has only a few counts. V usage is TRBV18 and J usage is TRBJ1-5, with 9 nucleotides matching TRBD1. CDR1 is KGHSH, CDR2 LQKENI, per germline. Trimming cost V 3 bases and J 1 base; bases outside gene matches: 7. The CDR3 runs to 17 residues. CDR3 DNA sequence: TGTGCCAGCTCACCTTTCCGGACAGGGGAAAGCAATCAGCCCCAGCATTTT. This gives the protein CASSPFRTGESNQPQHF. The complete variable domain, with remaining parts taken from reference TRBV18 and TRBJ1-5, reads NAGVMQNPRHLVRRRGQEARLRCSPMKGHSHVYWYRQLPEEGLKFMVYLQKENIIDESGMPKERFSAEFPKEGPSILRIQQVVRGDSAAYFCASSPFRTGESNQPQHFGDGTRLSIL.

This clonotype was observed at least ten times. The chain uses TRBV29-1 and TRBJ2-7; 8 nucleotides line up with TRBD2. The CDR3 is 12 amino acids. With V trimmed by 6 bases and J by 5 bases, 6 bases remained unmatched. Looked up from germline, CDR1 is SQVTM and CDR2 is ANQGSEA. The CDR3: CSVGTSIDEQYF. The CDR3 DNA sequence: TGCAGCGTCGGGACTAGTATCGACGAGCAGTACTTC.

This clonotype has a count of ten or more. The chain joins TRBV20-1 to TRBJ2-5, with D hard to call. V was clipped by 4 bases and J by 2 bases, with 14 bases between them. The CDR3 covers 14 residues. CDR1 is DFQATT and CDR2 is SNEGSKA in the germline V gene (reference sequence). The CDR3: CSAMGPLAQETQYF. CDR3 nucleotide sequence: TGCAGTGCTATGGGCCCACTGGCGCAAGAGACCCAGTACTTC.

This clonotype appeared many times. This chain connects TRBV6-5 to TRBJ2-7; the D is unclear. This CDR3 is built from 14 residues. The germline V and J ends were trimmed by 6 bases and 8 bases, with 20 bases remaining between them. The V gene's germline CDR1 is MNHEY and CDR2 SVGAGI. The CDR3 region has the DNA TGTGCCAGCAGCTTAGACGGAAGCACCAAGAAGCAGTACTTC. Translated: CASSLDGSTKKQYF.

This clonotype has a single count. Without the conserved terminal phenylalanine or tryptophan, this CDR3 likely stems from a read error. The V and J genes are TRBV27 and TRBJ2-1, with unresolved D. The length of the CDR3 is 15 residues. Per the germline V gene, CDR1 is MNHEY and CDR2 is SMNVEV (reference sequence). The V gene lost 3 bases and the J gene lost 1 base, with 10 bases spanning the gap. The CDR3 DNA is TGTGCCAGCAGTTTCGTACGGGCGTCCTACAATGAGCAGTTCCTC. This translates into CASSFVRASYNEQFL.

This clonotype was detected ten times or more. The genes are TRBV5-1 and TRBJ1-2; 7 bases align to TRBD1. Unmatched junction bases numbered 11, after V lost 5 bases and J lost 4 bases. The germline V gene encodes CDR1 SGHRS and CDR2 YFSETQ. The CDR3 runs to 15 residues. CDR3 bases: TGCGCCAGCAGAAACACAGGGGAGTCTAGCTATGGCTACACCTTC. Residues: CASRNTGESSYGYTF.

In this sample, this clonotype turned up many times. The CDR3 is CASSVRDRAHEQYF. The CDR3 nucleotides read TGCGCCAGCAGCGTCCGGGACAGGGCCCACGAGCAGTACTTC. The chain couples TRBV4-1 to TRBJ2-7; 9 positions agree with TRBD1. The CDR3 sequence is 14 residues long. The V and J ends lost 5 bases and 5 bases, in that order; junction bases with no gene match: 7. CDR1 is MGHRA and CDR2 is YSYEKL in the germline V gene.

This clonotype came up many times. The chain recombines TRBV18 with TRBJ1-3, with TRBD1 as a possible D gene (5 bases). V lost 2 bases to trimming and J lost 6 bases, with 8 bases between them. Germline V gives CDR1 KGHSH, CDR2 LQKENI. The CDR3 loop spans 13 amino acids. CDR3 DNA sequence: TGTGCCAGCTCACCAGCAGGACAAAACACCATATATTTT. It specifies CASSPAGQNTIYF.

V usage is TRBV28 and J usage is TRBJ2-5, with a possible D match to TRBD2 (5 bases). Germline CDR1 is MDHEN and CDR2 is SYDVKM. The CDR3 covers 14 residues. Trimming pared 5 bases from V and 5 bases from J, leaving 15 bases between. CDR3 bases: TGTGCCAGCAGTCAGCGGACCCCGGGGGAGACCCAGTACTTC. The encoded protein is CASSQRTPGETQYF.

The genes are TRBV7-1 and TRBJ2-2; 9 bases are a match to TRBD1. TRBV7-1 is marked as an open reading frame, function uncertain. Trimming cost V 3 bases and J 6 bases; bases outside gene matches: 2. This CDR3 contains 14 residues. The CDR3 DNA sequence: TGTGCCAGCAGCTCCCGGGACAGGGCCGGGGAGCTGTTTTTT. Its protein is CASSSRDRAGELFF.

This clonotype was observed many times. CDR3 nucleotide sequence: TGTGCCAGCAGCGTAGGGGGACACCCTAATGAAAAACTGTTTTTT. It translates to CASSVGGHPNEKLFF. The chain couples TRBV9 to TRBJ1-4; D perhaps matches TRBD1 (6 bases). V dropped 0 bases and J dropped 3 bases, with 9 bases sitting between them. Per the germline V gene, CDR1 is SGDLS and CDR2 is YYNGEE. This CDR3 is 15 amino acids long.

This chain uses TRBV7-2 with TRBJ1-6; D not resolved. Trimming removed 5 bases at V and 4 bases at J, with 12 bases between. This CDR3 comprises 15 residues. The germline CDR1 and CDR2 sequences are SGHTA and FQGNSA. CDR3 sequence (DNA): TGTGCCAGCAGCGGCCAGAGGGAATATAATTCACCCCTCCACTTT. The encoded protein is CASSGQREYNSPLHF.

This clonotype occurred many times. The chain recombines TRBV20-1 with TRBJ2-3; D gene ambiguous. The CDR3 runs 14 residues. Per germline, CDR1 DFQATT and CDR2 SNEGSKA (reference sequence). Trimming removed 1 base at V and 0 bases at J, with 8 bases between. The CDR3 here is CSARGSPSTDTQYF. The CDR3 DNA reads TGCAGTGCTAGAGGCAGCCCTAGCACAGATACGCAGTATTTT.

This clonotype was counted ten times or more. The chain links TRBV6-2 or TRBV6-3 to TRBJ2-7; D remains unclear. Germline V lookup: CDR1 MNHEY, CDR2 SVGEGT. V lost 6 bases, J lost 7 bases, and 13 bases lay in between. The CDR3 runs 12 residues. CDR3 loop: CASSQIVSEQYF. CDR3 DNA sequence: TGTGCCAGCAGCCAGATCGTCTCTGAGCAGTACTTC.